This TCR beta chain was captured by sequencing in a study of blood T cell repertoires in COVID-19. Authors' methods: Amplification with reference gene primers provided the estimates of nucleated cell counts. Sequenced by immunoSEQ multiplex PCR; TCRdb stores in-frame clones only, minus some. The V and J calls and the clone size are those of that table, but D and trimming were determined from the DNA. The sample includes over 95,000 clones, about 85% of them seen just once. The CDR3 is 14 residues long. The germline V gene encodes CDR1 LNHDA and CDR2 SQIVND (reference sequence). With 1 base removed from V and 2 bases from J, the gap between germline ends came to 8 bases.

V is TRBV19 and J is TRBJ1-2, with D uncertain. The receptor's source is a human donor in a cohort sampled during active COVID-19. Sequenced: peripheral blood. The CDR3 sequence: CASSIGSKNYGYTF. As DNA, the CDR3 is TGTGCCAGTAGTATAGGCAGTAAGAACTATGGCTACACCTTC. The full variable domain, with the rest looked up from reference TRBV19 and TRBJ1-2, is DGGITQSPKYLFRKEGQNVTLSCEQNLNHDAMYWYRQDPGQGLRLIYYSQIVNDFQKGDIAEGYSVSREKKESFPLTVTSAQKNPTAFYLCASSIGSKNYGYTFGSGTRLTVV.